These 10 T cell receptor beta chains originate from one sample sequenced in a study of blood T cell repertoires in COVID-19. Measured with immunoSEQ multiplex PCR; TCRdb has only the in-frame clones, and not every one. The top ten clones hold 16% of a sample with roughly 16,000 clones, approximately 84% of them seen once. The sample comprised peripheral blood. Receptor source: a human donor with active COVID-19. The donor label of this sample is uncertain.

J is TRBJ2-3 and V is TRBV27; weak D call: TRBD2 (5 bases). The germline CDR1 and CDR2 sequences are MNHEY and SMNVEV (reference sequence). The CDR3 totals 13 residues. Trimming took off 0 bases at V and 14 bases at J, with 15 bases between the two ends. The CDR3 DNA follows: TGTGCCAGCAGTTTATCTACCGGACTGCATTTGTATTTT. Translating it yields CASSLSTGLHLYF.

The chain is built from TRBV19 and TRBJ1-3; TRBD1 might be the D (6 bases). This CDR3 region has 14 residues. V lost 9 bases and J lost 1, with 13 bases in between. CDR1 and CDR2 from the germline V gene are LNHDA and SQIVND (reference sequence). CDR3 bases: TGTGCCAGCAAATCACAGGGATCTGGAAACACCATATATTTT. Translation gives CASKSQGSGNTIYF.

The chain combines TRBV6-5 with TRBJ2-7, with D possibly TRBD1 on 9 matching bases. CDR3 length equals 15 residues. CDR1 MNHEY and CDR2 SVGAGI come from the germline V gene. Trimming pared 7 bases from V and 5 bases from J, leaving 21 bases between. The CDR3 sequence: CASNRGGTGYHEQYF. The CDR3 nucleotides read TGTGCCAGCAATCGGGGGGGGACAGGGTACCACGAGCAGTACTTC.

This chain connects TRBV18 to TRBJ2-7; maybe TRBD1 (6 bases). The V end lost 3 bases, the J end lost 2 bases, and 14 bases lay between the germline ends. Germline-derived CDR1 and CDR2 are KGHSH and LQKENI. The CDR3 sequence is 15 residues long. The CDR3 region has the DNA TGTGCCAGCTCACCGGGGGCCAGCAGCCCCTACGAGCAGTACTTC. This codes for CASSPGASSPYEQYF.

This chain uses TRBV2 with TRBJ1-1, with TRBD1 as a possible D gene (5 bases). CDR1 is SNHLY, CDR2 FYNNEI, per germline. The CDR3 spans 16 residues. The V end lost 2 bases, the J end lost 5 bases, and 18 bases lay between the germline ends. This chain's CDR3 is CASSERGSPRGTEAFF. The CDR3 DNA sequence: TGTGCCAGCAGTGAAAGGGGCAGCCCCCGGGGGACTGAAGCTTTCTTT.

The chain has TRBV6-5 and TRBJ1-1, with D possibly TRBD1 on 5 matching bases. CDR1 and CDR2 from the germline V gene are MNHEY and SVGAGI. V was clipped by 6 bases and J by 0 bases, with 11 bases between them. There are 14 residues in the CDR3. The CDR3, as DNA: TGTGCCAGCAGCAGCAGGGCTTTGAACACTGAAGCTTTCTTT. This translates into CASSSRALNTEAFF.

The chain recombines TRBV6-2 or TRBV6-3 with TRBJ1-5; TRBD1 matches 9 bases. CDR1 MNHEY and CDR2 SVGEGT come from the germline V gene. V shed 0 bases, J shed 7 bases, and the junction held 10 bases outside the gene matches. This CDR3 region has 17 residues. CDR3 in amino acids: CASSYSIQTGGRQPQHF. The CDR3 bases are TGTGCCAGCAGTTACTCAATACAAACAGGGGGCAGGCAGCCCCAGCATTTT.

This clone was detected a few times. The chain uses TRBV11-2 and TRBJ1-1, with 9 bases that match TRBD1. The CDR3 sequence is 14 residues long. Germline-derived CDR1 and CDR2 are SGHAT and FQNNGV. Germline trimming cut 0 bases from V and 7 bases from J; bases unmatched to any gene: 3. Here the CDR3 DNA reads TGTGCCAGCAGCTTAGAGGGGACAGGGAGTGAAGCTTTCTTT. Its translation: CASSLEGTGSEAFF.

This rearrangement joins TRBV5-4 to TRBJ1-1, with a possible D match to TRBD1 (5 bases). Trimming left V 5 bases short and J 10 bases short, with 18 bases between. CDR3 length: 13 residues. Germline CDR1 reads SGHNT; CDR2 reads YYREEE (reference sequence). The CDR3 DNA follows: TGTGCCAGCAGTACAAATTGGGGCGTTGGAGCTTTCTTT. Amino acids: CASSTNWGVGAFF.

J is TRBJ2-3 and V is TRBV9, with 8 nucleotides matching TRBD1. CDR3 size: 16 residues. Per the germline V gene, CDR1 is SGDLS and CDR2 is YYNGEE. The junction had 8 bases not matched to a gene; V was cut back by 4 bases and J by 1 base. The CDR3 region is CASSFWDRLGTDTQYF. DNA for the CDR3: TGTGCCAGCAGCTTTTGGGACAGGTTGGGCACAGATACGCAGTATTTT. Using reference TRBV9 and TRBJ2-3 for the parts outside the CDR3, the full variable domain is DSGVTQTPKHLITATGQRVTLRCSPRSGDLSVYWYQQSLDQGLQFLIQYYNGEERAKGNILERFSAQQFPDLHSELNLSSLELGDSALYFCASSFWDRLGTDTQYFGPGTRLTVL.